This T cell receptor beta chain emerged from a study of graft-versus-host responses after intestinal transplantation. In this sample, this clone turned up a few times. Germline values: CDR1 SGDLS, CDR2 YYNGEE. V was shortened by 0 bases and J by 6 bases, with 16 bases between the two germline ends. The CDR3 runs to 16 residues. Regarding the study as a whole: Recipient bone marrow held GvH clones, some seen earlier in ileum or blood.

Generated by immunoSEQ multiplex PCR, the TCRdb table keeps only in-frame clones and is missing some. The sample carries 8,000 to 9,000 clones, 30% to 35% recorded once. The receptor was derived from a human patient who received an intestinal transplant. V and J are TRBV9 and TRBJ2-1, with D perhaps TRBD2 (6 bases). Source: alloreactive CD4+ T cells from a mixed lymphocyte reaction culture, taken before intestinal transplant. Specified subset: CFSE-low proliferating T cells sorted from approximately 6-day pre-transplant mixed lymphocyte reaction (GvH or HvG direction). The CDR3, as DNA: TGTGCCAGCAGCGTAGAGGAGGGTTGGTCTGGCAATGAGCAGTTCTTC. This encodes CASSVEEGWSGNEQFF.